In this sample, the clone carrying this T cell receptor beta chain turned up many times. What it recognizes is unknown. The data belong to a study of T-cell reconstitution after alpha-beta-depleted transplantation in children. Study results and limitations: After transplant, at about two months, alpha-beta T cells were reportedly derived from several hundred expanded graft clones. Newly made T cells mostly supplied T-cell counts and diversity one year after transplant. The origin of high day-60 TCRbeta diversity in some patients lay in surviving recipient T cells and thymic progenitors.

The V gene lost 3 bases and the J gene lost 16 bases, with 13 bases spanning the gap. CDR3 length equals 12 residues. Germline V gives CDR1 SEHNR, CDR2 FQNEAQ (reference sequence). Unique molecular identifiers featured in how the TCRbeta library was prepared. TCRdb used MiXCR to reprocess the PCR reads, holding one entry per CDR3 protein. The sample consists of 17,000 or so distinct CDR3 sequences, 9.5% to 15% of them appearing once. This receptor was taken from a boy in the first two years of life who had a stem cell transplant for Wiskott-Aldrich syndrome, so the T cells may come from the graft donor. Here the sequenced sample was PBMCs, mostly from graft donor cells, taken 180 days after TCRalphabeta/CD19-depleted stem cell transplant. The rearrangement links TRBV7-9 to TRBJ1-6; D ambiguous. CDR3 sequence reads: CASSFFVTDLHF. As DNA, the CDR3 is TGTGCCAGCAGCTTTTTCGTAACAGATCTCCACTTT.